This T cell receptor beta chain was obtained from a study of blood T cell repertoires in COVID-19. The repertoire was sequenced with immunoSEQ multiplex PCR; TCRdb's copy has only in-frame clones and lacks some. The top ten clones hold around 4.4% of a sample with tens of thousands of clones, 70% to 90% of them seen once. CDR1 is SGHRS and CDR2 is YFSETQ in the germline V gene. This CDR3 comprises 15 residues. V gave up 4 bases and J gave up 6 bases; unmatched junction bases: 9. The sample was peripheral blood. The TCR sequence derives from a man aged 50 to 60 with active COVID-19. The V call is TRBV5-1, the J call TRBJ2-1, with 8 bases identical to TRBD2. CDR3 nucleotides: TGCGCCAGCAGCGCACTACCGGGACTAGTCAATGAGCAGTTCTTC. It specifies CASSALPGLVNEQFF.